This T cell receptor beta chain was documented in a study of a mutant IDH1 vaccine in newly diagnosed glioma. The CDR3 loop spans 16 amino acids. Germline loops: CDR1 MGHRA, CDR2 YSYEKL. V was trimmed by 4 bases and J by 0 bases, leaving 13 bases between them. Turning to this clone: The antigen remains unidentified.

Assay: immunoSEQ multiplex PCR; the TCRdb copy retains only in-frame clones and omits some. The sample has 50,000 to 75,000 clones, roughly 80% seen once; the top ten hold less than 8%. Stated time point: week 5, during vaccination. Alongside topical imiquimod, each dose of vaccine comprised 300 ug of mutant IDH1 20-mer peptide. The TCR comes from a woman aged 45-65 years with glioma. The specimen comprised PBMCs, sampled from a glioma patient whose treatment included an IDH1 peptide vaccine. This rearrangement joins TRBV4-1 to TRBJ1-3; no clear D. CDR3 nucleotides: TGCGCCAGCAGCCTAAGTACAGAGAACTCTGGAAACACCATATATTTT. Protein sequence: CASSLSTENSGNTIYF.